A selection of T cell receptor beta chains follows, all from one sample in a study of blood T cell repertoires in COVID-19. Profiled with immunoSEQ multiplex PCR; TCRdb holds only in-frame clones, not every one. Among 200,000 to 300,000 clones, approximately 89% were seen once, and the ten largest hold 2% to 2.5%. Sequenced material: peripheral blood. The origin of the receptors is a woman aged 45-65 years with acute or convalescent COVID-19. Each CDR3 is given with its conserved first and last residue. D genes are given only for firm matches. Rows may omit the clone size; those that give it use once, few, many or a size class.

V,size,D,J,DNA,CDR3
TRBV27,-,TRBD2,TRBJ2-7,TGTGCCAGCAGGCTCGTAGCGGGAAGCTACGAGCAGTACTTC,CASRLVAGSYEQYF
TRBV27,-,-,TRBJ1-1,TGTGCCAGCAGTTTTCGGTCGGCAGGGGCCCCGAGAACTGAAGCTTTCTTT,CASSFRSAGAPRTEAFF
TRBV14,-,TRBD1,TRBJ1-4,TGTGCCAGCAGGTCTACAGGGGTAACTAATGAAAAACTGTTTTTT,CASRSTGVTNEKLFF
TRBV27,-,TRBD1,TRBJ1-5,TGTGCCAGCAGCTCCAGGGGGAGGTGGAATCAGCCCCAGCATTTT,CASSSRGRWNQPQHF
TRBV15,-,-,TRBJ2-2,TGTGCCACCAGCCGGCTGAGGTGGGGGGGCTTGAACACCGGGGAGCTGTTTTTT,CATSRLRWGGLNTGELFF
TRBV10-1,few,-,TRBJ1-2,TGCGCCAGCAGTGAGTCGAGCGGTAGTTATGGCTACACCTTC,CASSESSGSYGYTF
TRBV28,-,-,TRBJ2-6,TGTGCCAGCAGCTTAACTACCTCTGGGGCCAACGTCCTGACTTTC,CASSLTTSGANVLTF
TRBV10-3,-,TRBD1,TRBJ1-5,TGTGCCATCGGGAAGACAGGGGACAATCAGCCCCAGCATTTT,CAIGKTGDNQPQHF
TRBV6-5,-,TRBD2,TRBJ2-7,TGTGCCAGCCCTAGCGGGACGGGGGTCTACGAGCAGTACTTC,CASPSGTGVYEQYF
TRBV7-2,once,TRBD2,TRBJ2-3,TGTGCCAGCAGCTTAGAAGTCCCAGCGGGAGGGGGCACGCAGTATTTT,CASSLEVPAGGGTQYF